This T cell receptor (beta chain) was identified in a study of CD8 T cells in ankylosing spondylitis. TCRdb re-called the 5' RACE reads through MiXCR, storing one row per CDR3 protein. The sample includes roughly 130,000 distinct CDR3 sequences, around 8.5% of them seen just once. In this sample, this clonotype turned up a few times. V was cut by 1 base and J by 0 bases, with 11 bases left in between. From germline, CDR1 is SGHRS and CDR2 YFSETQ. The CDR3 is made up of 16 amino acids. The sequence was obtained from a male donor with ankylosing spondylitis or in good health (not recorded which). The V gene is TRBV5-1, the J gene TRBJ2-1; D not certain. The material sequenced was blood, either unsorted or a sorted T cell fraction (not recorded which). The CDR3 loop is CASSLMYSLSYNEQFF. In DNA, the CDR3 is TGCGCCAGCAGCTTGATGTACAGCCTCTCCTACAATGAGCAGTTCTTC.